The 30 T cell receptor beta chains in this list originate from one sample, sequenced in a study of cytomegalovirus exposure and HLA in healthy donors. Use of 60 Vbeta and 13 Jbeta primers characterized the PCR. The protocol was immunoSEQ multiplex PCR, while the TCRdb copy is restricted to in-frame clones and leaves out a portion. The table has about 160,000 clones, roughly 80% seen once; the top ten hold about 2.4%. Source material: PBMCs. The receptor set was obtained from a male donor in good health and CMV-seronegative.

This clone was seen a handful of times. The junction shows a germline mismatch at one end, possibly a read error. This chain joins TRBV4-1 and TRBJ1-4; TRBD1 might be the D (5 bases). The CDR3 extends over 15 amino acids. Germline lookup yields CDR1 MGHRA and CDR2 YSYEKL. The CDR3 coding sequence is TGTGCCAGCAGCCAAGCAAAAGGGGTGGTGGGAAAACTGTTTTTT. Its translation: CASSQAKGVVGKLFF.

The CDR3 coding sequence is TGTGCCAGCACCGAACCACTTGCGGAGGGCACAGATACGCAGTATTTT. Translation: CASTEPLAEGTDTQYF. The chain combines TRBV5-6 with TRBJ2-3; D might be TRBD2 (5 bases). This CDR3 has 16 residues. In germline, CDR1 is SGHDT, CDR2 YYEEEE. V gave up 6 bases and J gave up 1 base, with 18 bases separating them. The full variable domain, in which reference TRBV5-6 and TRBJ2-3 provide the parts outside the CDR3, is DAGVTQSPTHLIKTRGQQVTLRCSPKSGHDTVSWYQQALGQGPQFIFQYYEEEERQRGNFPDRFSGHQFPNYSSELNVNALLLGDSALYLCASTEPLAEGTDTQYFGPGTRLTVL.

The chain links TRBV6-5 to TRBJ2-3, with TRBD2 as a possible D gene (6 bases). Germline V CDR1 and CDR2: MNHEY, SVGAGI. The V end lost 7 bases, the J end lost 2 bases, and 16 bases lay between the germline ends. This CDR3 region has 15 residues. CDR3 bases: TGTGCCAGCAACGAGTACCAGCGGGCCACAGATACGCAGTATTTT. This sequence encodes CASNEYQRATDTQYF.

This chain joins TRBV5-4 and TRBJ1-2; D remains unclear. Germline V gene data show CDR1 as SGHNT and CDR2 as YYREEE (reference sequence). The V gene lost 4 bases and the J gene lost 4 bases, with 14 bases spanning the gap. This CDR3 contains 14 residues. The chain's CDR3 is CASSPRGSVYGYTF. CDR3 bases: TGTGCCAGCAGCCCCAGAGGGAGTGTCTATGGCTACACCTTC.

The chain links TRBV7-6 to TRBJ1-4, with no clear D. The CDR3 is made up of 15 amino acids. CDR1 is SGHVS, CDR2 FNYEAQ, per germline. V lost 1 base, J lost 7 bases, and 13 bases lay in between. CDR3 in DNA: TGTGCCAGCAGCTTAGTGCCATTCCCCGGTGAAAAACTGTTTTTT. Its translation: CASSLVPFPGEKLFF.

V and J are TRBV25-1 and TRBJ1-3; maybe TRBD1 (5 bases). The germline CDR1 and CDR2 sequences are MGHDK and SYGVNS. This CDR3 spans 16 amino acids. Trimming shortened V by 3 bases and J by 4 bases, and 16 bases separated the two germline ends. The CDR3 DNA reads as TGTGCCAGCAGTGACCCGGCAGGACAAGCGGGAAACACCATATATTTT. Its protein is CASSDPAGQAGNTIYF. The whole variable domain, remainder taken from reference TRBV25-1 and TRBJ1-3, is EADIYQTPRYLVIGTGKKITLECSQTMGHDKMYWYQQDPGMELHLIHYSYGVNSTEKGDLSSESTVSRIRTEHFPLTLESARPSHTSQYLCASSDPAGQAGNTIYFGEGSWLTVV.

A single count supports this clone. The chain recombines TRBV9 with TRBJ2-6, with D possibly being TRBD2 (5 bases). Trimming removed 4 bases from V and 1 base from J, with 15 bases in between. Germline CDR1 reads SGDLS; CDR2 reads YYNGEE. CDR3 size: 17 residues. Here the CDR3 reads CASSPTGLMSGANVLTF. The CDR3 DNA sequence: TGTGCCAGCAGCCCGACGGGATTAATGTCTGGGGCCAACGTCCTGACTTTC.

The chain is built from TRBV25-1 and TRBJ2-3; D not resolved. Germline V gene data show CDR1 as MGHDK and CDR2 as SYGVNS. The V end was cut by 3 bases, the J end by 6 bases, with 13 bases between. This CDR3 is 14 amino acids long. The CDR3, as DNA: TGTGCCAGCAGTGAGGATCCTTGGGCGGATACGCAGTATTTT. Translation: CASSEDPWADTQYF.

Points on this clone: A junction boundary mismatches the germline segment, possibly from a read error. The chain couples TRBV9 to TRBJ1-2, with no clear D. This CDR3 has 12 amino acids. The germline gives CDR1 SGDLS, CDR2 YYNGEE. The CDR3 loop reads CASSLDNYGYPF. The DNA for the CDR3 is TGTGCCAGCAGCTTAGACAACTATGGCTACCCCTTC.

The rearrangement links TRBV6-4 to TRBJ2-7; D possibly corresponds to TRBD2 (6 bases). The germline V gene encodes CDR1 MRHNA and CDR2 SNTAGT. The CDR3 consists of 14 residues. Trimming shortened V by 6 bases and J by 6 bases, and 18 bases separated the two germline ends. DNA for the CDR3: TGTGCCAGCAGGCGGGGTAGCAGCGTCGCCGAGCAGTACTTC. Translating it yields CASRRGSSVAEQYF.

The J gene is TRBJ2-7, the V gene TRBV2; D is undetermined. Germline lookup yields CDR1 SNHLY and CDR2 FYNNEI. The CDR3 contains 13 residues. V was clipped by 1 base and J by 4 bases, with 8 bases between them. CDR3 amino acids: CASSEVVEYEQYF. The CDR3 DNA follows: TGTGCCAGCAGTGAAGTGGTGGAGTACGAGCAGTACTTC.

The chain uses TRBV5-1 and TRBJ2-7, with 12 nucleotides matching TRBD2. V dropped 0 bases and J dropped 0; count of bases not matched to a gene: 4. Germline CDR1 and CDR2: SGHRS and YFSETQ. CDR3 length equals 17 residues. CDR3: CASSLGLAGESSYEQYF. The CDR3 nucleotides read TGCGCCAGCAGCTTGGGACTAGCGGGGGAGAGCTCCTACGAGCAGTACTTC. Complete variable domain (other parts from reference TRBV5-1 and TRBJ2-7): KAGVTQTPRYLIKTRGQQVTLSCSPISGHRSVSWYQQTPGQGLQFLFEYFSETQRNKGNFPGRFSGRQFSNSRSEMNVSTLELGDSALYLCASSLGLAGESSYEQYFGPGTRLTVT.

The chain employs TRBV19 and TRBJ2-7, with 9 bases matching TRBD1. With V trimmed by 5 bases and J by 5 bases, 7 bases remained unmatched. Germline lookup yields CDR1 LNHDA and CDR2 SQIVND (reference sequence). CDR3 length: 14 amino acids. The CDR3 spells CASSARTGANEQYF. The CDR3 region has the DNA TGTGCCAGTAGTGCCCGGACAGGGGCGAACGAGCAGTACTTC.

The V call is TRBV2, the J call TRBJ1-4; D may be TRBD1 (5 bases). V was cut by 4 bases and J by 7 bases, with 13 bases left in between. The CDR3 length is 14 residues. Germline V CDR1 and CDR2: SNHLY, FYNNEI. The CDR3 DNA reads as TGTGCCAGCAGTGCGCAGGGCGGTTCTGAAAAACTGTTTTTT. Translating it yields CASSAQGGSEKLFF.

The chain recombines TRBV4-1 with TRBJ2-1, with TRBD2 identical over 8 bases. The V segment lost 4 bases and the J segment 0 bases; nucleotides outside the gene matches: 2. Germline V lookup: CDR1 MGHRA, CDR2 YSYEKL. CDR3 length equals 15 residues. CDR3: CASSPSGSSYNEQFF. The CDR3 bases are TGCGCCAGCAGCCCGAGCGGGAGCTCCTACAATGAGCAGTTCTTC.

DNA for the CDR3: TGTGCCAGTAGTGGGGGACTAGCGGGGACCGGGGAGCTGTTTTTT. It specifies CASSGGLAGTGELFF. This sequence joins TRBV19 and TRBJ2-2; 13 bases line up with TRBD2. The length of the CDR3 is 15 residues. Per germline, CDR1 LNHDA and CDR2 SQIVND (reference sequence). The V segment lost 5 bases and the J segment 5 bases; nucleotides outside the gene matches: 2. Full variable domain (rest looked up from reference TRBV19 and TRBJ2-2): DGGITQSPKYLFRKEGQNVTLSCEQNLNHDAMYWYRQDPGQGLRLIYYSQIVNDFQKGDIAEGYSVSREKKESFPLTVTSAQKNPTAFYLCASSGGLAGTGELFFGEGSRLTVL.

This rearrangement joins TRBV28 to TRBJ1-5; TRBD1 agrees at 7 bases. Germline CDR1 is MDHEN and CDR2 is SYDVKM. Trimming at V came to 8 bases and at J to 3 bases, leaving 7 bases not matched to a gene. The CDR3 consists of 14 residues. The CDR3 region has the DNA TGTGCCAGCTCCTCAGGGGGGATCAATCAGCCCCAGCATTTT. The encoded protein is CASSSGGINQPQHF.

The chain is built from TRBV5-4 and TRBJ1-5; D is uncertain. Trimming removed 1 base at V and 2 bases at J, with 13 bases between. The CDR3 covers 16 residues. Germline V gene lookup returns CDR1 SGHNT and CDR2 YYREEE (reference sequence). The CDR3 region is CASSLLPGEGNQPQHF. The CDR3 nucleotides read TGTGCCAGCAGCTTGCTCCCCGGGGAGGGCAATCAGCCCCAGCATTTT.

The chain recombines TRBV4-2 with TRBJ2-2; 10 bases fit TRBD2. Germline CDR1 and CDR2: LGHNA and YNFKEQ. The CDR3 is 16 amino acids. Germline trimming cut 4 bases from V and 6 bases from J; bases unmatched to any gene: 8. This CDR3 is CASSPTSGEGSGELFF. The DNA for the CDR3 is TGTGCCAGCAGCCCCACTAGCGGGGAGGGGTCCGGGGAGCTGTTTTTT.

V usage is TRBV5-1 and J usage is TRBJ1-2, with 7 bases aligning to TRBD1. With 4 bases clipped from V and 8 bases from J, the junction kept 11 bases outside the gene matches. CDR3 length equals 14 residues. Germline lookup yields CDR1 SGHRS and CDR2 YFSETQ. The CDR3 DNA reads as TGCGCCAGCAGCGATAGACAGGGTCTGGAGGGCTACACCTTC. Translated: CASSDRQGLEGYTF.

The DNA for the CDR3 is TGTGCCAGCAGTTTAGCGGTAGCGGCTAGCACAGATACGCAGTATTTT. It translates to CASSLAVAASTDTQYF. V usage is TRBV28 and J usage is TRBJ2-3, with a possible D match to TRBD2 (6 bases). Germline V gene data show CDR1 as MDHEN and CDR2 as SYDVKM. CDR3 length: 16 amino acids. V was cut by 2 bases and J by 0 bases, with 12 bases left in between. The full variable domain, its missing parts supplied by reference TRBV28 and TRBJ2-3, is DVKVTQSSRYLVKRTGEKVFLECVQDMDHENMFWYRQDPGLGLRLIYFSYDVKMKEKGDIPEGYSVSREKKERFSLILESASTNQTSMYLCASSLAVAASTDTQYFGPGTRLTVL.

This clone came up once. The chain links TRBV11-3 to TRBJ2-1; 7 bases align to TRBD2. Germline V gene data show CDR1 as SGHNT and CDR2 as YENEEA. Germline trimming cut 6 bases from V and 3 bases from J; bases unmatched to any gene: 5. This CDR3 contains 14 residues. The chain's CDR3 is CASSRGEGYNEQFF. In DNA form, the CDR3 reads TGTGCCAGCAGTAGAGGGGAGGGCTACAATGAGCAGTTCTTC.

The chain couples TRBV5-4 to TRBJ1-1, with D possibly matching TRBD1 (6 bases). Looked up from germline, CDR1 is SGHNT and CDR2 is YYREEE (reference sequence). V was pared by 4 bases and J by 0 bases, with 13 bases between. The length of the CDR3 is 15 residues. The CDR3 sequence: CASSPRGAMNTEAFF. The CDR3 DNA sequence: TGTGCCAGCAGCCCCCGGGGGGCTATGAACACTGAAGCTTTCTTT.

V is TRBV6-5 and J is TRBJ2-1; 7 bases align to TRBD2. Per the germline V gene, CDR1 is MNHEY and CDR2 is SVGAGI. Trimming took 6 bases from V and 1 from J; bases not matched to a gene: 0. The CDR3 runs 13 residues. The chain's CDR3 is CASRLASYNEQFF. The CDR3 DNA reads as TGTGCCAGCAGACTAGCGTCCTACAATGAGCAGTTCTTC.

The CDR3 spells CSVVPPVGADTQYF. The DNA for the CDR3 is TGCAGCGTTGTGCCCCCCGTCGGGGCAGATACGCAGTATTTT. The chain has TRBV29-1 and TRBJ2-3, with a weak D call TRBD2 (5 bases). The V gene lost 4 bases and the J gene lost 4 bases, with 15 bases spanning the gap. This CDR3 region has 14 residues. Germline V gene sequence: CDR1 SQVTM, CDR2 ANQGSEA.

In its sample, this clone was seen many times. This chain uses TRBV2 with TRBJ2-7; 13 nucleotides line up with TRBD2. Germline CDR1 SNHLY, CDR2 FYNNEI. Trimming at V came to 8 bases and at J to 2 bases, leaving 6 bases not matched to a gene. The CDR3 runs 15 residues. The CDR3 spells CASQVTSGGAYEQYF. Written as DNA, the CDR3 is TGTGCCAGCCAAGTAACTAGCGGGGGGGCCTACGAGCAGTACTTC. The full variable domain, in which reference TRBV2 and TRBJ2-7 provide the parts outside the CDR3, is EPEVTQTPSHQVTQMGQEVILRCVPISNHLYFYWYRQILGQKVEFLVSFYNNEISEKSEIFDDQFSVERPDGSNFTLKIRSTKLEDSAMYFCASQVTSGGAYEQYFGPGTRLTVT.

The table lists this clone with a count of one. The chain recombines TRBV7-9 with TRBJ2-4; TRBD1 matches at 8 bases. CDR3 length: 16 residues. V gave up 1 base and J gave up 4 bases; unmatched junction bases: 6. CDR1 is SEHNR, CDR2 FQNEAQ, per germline (reference sequence). The CDR3 region has the DNA TGTGCCAGCAGCTTAGGGGCTGGACAGGGAAAAAACATTCAGTACTTC. It codes for CASSLGAGQGKNIQYF.

The gene calls are TRBV19 and TRBJ2-7; 10 bases fit TRBD1. Germline values: CDR1 LNHDA, CDR2 SQIVND (reference sequence). Losses at the gene ends were 5 bases for V and 5 bases for J; bases not matched to a gene: 12. CDR3 length: 16 amino acids. In nucleotides, the CDR3 is TGTGCCAGTAGTTATTTCTCCGGGACAGGGGCCCACGAGCAGTACTTC. Amino acid sequence: CASSYFSGTGAHEQYF.

This CDR3 is CASRKAGTAAYEQYF. The DNA for the CDR3 is TGTGCCAGCAGAAAAGCCGGGACAGCCGCCTACGAGCAGTACTTC. The chain employs TRBV13 and TRBJ2-7; TRBD1 matches at 7 bases. The CDR3 runs 15 residues. Losses at the gene ends were 6 bases for V and 2 bases for J; bases not matched to a gene: 10. In germline, CDR1 is PRHDT, CDR2 FYEKMQ (reference sequence).

The genes are TRBV6-1 and TRBJ2-5; possible D gene TRBD1, 5 bases. V gave up 3 bases and J gave up 4 bases, with 21 bases separating them. Looked up from germline, CDR1 is MNHNS and CDR2 is SASEGT. This CDR3 has 17 amino acids. DNA for the CDR3: TGTGCCAGCAGTGATACACCCATTAGGACAAGCCTAGAGACCCAGTACTTC. Translated, it gives CASSDTPIRTSLETQYF.